This is a list of T cell receptor beta chains from one sample in a study of T cell responses to AZD1222 COVID-19 vaccine. TCRdb's copy holds only in-frame clones and misses some; the assay was immunoSEQ multiplex PCR. Here the sample spans roughly 130,000 clones, roughly 90% being singletons. The source material was peripheral blood, sampled on day 0 of AZD1222 vaccination. Receptor source: an adult in good health. The CDR3 runs from the conserved cysteine through the conserved F or W. Part of the rows lack a size; the others show once, few, many or a class for expanded clones.

abundance,v_gene,len,CDR3aa
.,TRBV6-5,13,CASRETGPTEAFF
.,TRBV6-5,12,CASSRDRRGYTF
.,TRBV5-1,14,CASSLDSGNEKLFF
.,TRBV11-2,13,CASSLRLNTEAFF
.,TRBV7-2,16,CASRFVSVGSSDTQYF
.,TRBV6-4,18,CASRAAGQGWYHNQPQHF
.,TRBV5-4,15,CASSLGGSGANVLTF
.,TRBV6-1,16,CASSASPQGAGQPQHF
few,TRBV7-2,18,CASSLFSGSQGFSYEQYF
once,TRBV21-1,13,CAIRGQSTDTQYF
once,TRBV5-1,13,CASSWGVQETQYF
once,TRBV7-2,14,CASRAAAGTGELFF
once,TRBV4-2,16,CASSQVMTSGSLEQYF
.,TRBV5-5,16,CASSLFTDLSGNTIYF
once,TRBV29-1,12,CSVVVWGSEAFF
.,TRBV5-4,14,CASSTRQGDYEQYF
.,TRBV6-4,14,CASRRELDTGELFF
.,TRBV14,17,CASSQGPGLIGNSPLHF
once,TRBV3-1/TRBV3-2,14,CASSQQGMSQPQHF
.,TRBV18,15,CASSGRTGPGNTIYF
.,TRBV7-8,15,CASSRLGGPNYGYTF